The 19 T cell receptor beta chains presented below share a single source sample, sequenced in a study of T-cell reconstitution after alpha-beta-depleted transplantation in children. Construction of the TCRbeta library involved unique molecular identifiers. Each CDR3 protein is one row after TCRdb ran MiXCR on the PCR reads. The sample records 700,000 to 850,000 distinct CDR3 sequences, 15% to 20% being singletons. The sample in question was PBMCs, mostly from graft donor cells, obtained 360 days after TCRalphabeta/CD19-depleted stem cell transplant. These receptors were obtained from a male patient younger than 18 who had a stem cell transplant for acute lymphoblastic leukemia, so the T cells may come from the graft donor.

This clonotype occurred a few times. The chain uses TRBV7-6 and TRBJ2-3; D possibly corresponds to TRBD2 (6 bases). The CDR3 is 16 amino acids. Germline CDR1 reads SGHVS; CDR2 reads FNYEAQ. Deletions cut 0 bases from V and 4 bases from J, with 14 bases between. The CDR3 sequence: CASSLASLASADTQYF. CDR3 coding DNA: TGTGCCAGCAGCTTAGCGTCTCTAGCGTCAGCAGATACGCAGTATTTT.

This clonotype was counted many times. For the CDR3, the DNA is TGCGCCAGCAGCCAAGTTAGACTAGTGGCCTCTTACGAGCAGTACTTC. Its protein is CASSQVRLVASYEQYF. The V gene is TRBV4-1, the J gene TRBJ2-7, with D perhaps matching TRBD2 (6 bases). CDR1 is MGHRA and CDR2 is YSYEKL in the germline V gene. The CDR3 extends over 16 amino acids. The germline V and J ends were trimmed by 1 base and 4 bases, with 17 bases remaining between them.

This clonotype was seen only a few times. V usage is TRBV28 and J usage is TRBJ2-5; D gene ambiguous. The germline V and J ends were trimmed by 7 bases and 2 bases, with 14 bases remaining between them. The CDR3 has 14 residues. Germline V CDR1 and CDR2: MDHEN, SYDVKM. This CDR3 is CASTIPAGQETQYF. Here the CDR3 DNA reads TGTGCCAGCACTATCCCAGCCGGACAAGAGACCCAGTACTTC.

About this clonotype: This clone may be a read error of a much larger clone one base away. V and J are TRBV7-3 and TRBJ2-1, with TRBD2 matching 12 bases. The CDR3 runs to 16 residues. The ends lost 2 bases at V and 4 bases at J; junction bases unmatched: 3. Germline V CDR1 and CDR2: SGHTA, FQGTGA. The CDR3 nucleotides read TGTGCCAGCAGCTTATTCGGACTAGCGGGGTACAATGAGCAGTTCTTC. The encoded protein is CASSLFGLAGYNEQFF.

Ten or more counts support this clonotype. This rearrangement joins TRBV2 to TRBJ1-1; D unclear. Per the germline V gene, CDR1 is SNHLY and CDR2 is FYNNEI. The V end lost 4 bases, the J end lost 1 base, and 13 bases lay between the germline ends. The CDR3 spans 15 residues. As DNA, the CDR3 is TGTGCCAGCAGTGGGGGTCCAGGCCAGAACACTGAAGCTTTCTTT. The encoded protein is CASSGGPGQNTEAFF.

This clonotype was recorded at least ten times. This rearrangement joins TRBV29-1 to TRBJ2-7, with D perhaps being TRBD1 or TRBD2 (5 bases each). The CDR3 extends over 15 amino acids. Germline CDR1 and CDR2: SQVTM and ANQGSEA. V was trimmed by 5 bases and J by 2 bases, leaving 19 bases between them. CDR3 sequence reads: CSVLTEGKYPYEQYF. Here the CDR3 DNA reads TGCAGCGTTCTTACTGAGGGGAAATACCCCTACGAGCAGTACTTC.

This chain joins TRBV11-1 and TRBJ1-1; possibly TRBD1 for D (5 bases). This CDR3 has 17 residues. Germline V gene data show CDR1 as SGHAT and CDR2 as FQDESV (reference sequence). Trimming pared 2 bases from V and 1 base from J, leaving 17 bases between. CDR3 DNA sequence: TGTGCCAGCAGCTTAAGGTGGGGCGAAGGTGGGAACACTGAAGCTTTCTTT. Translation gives CASSLRWGEGGNTEAFF.

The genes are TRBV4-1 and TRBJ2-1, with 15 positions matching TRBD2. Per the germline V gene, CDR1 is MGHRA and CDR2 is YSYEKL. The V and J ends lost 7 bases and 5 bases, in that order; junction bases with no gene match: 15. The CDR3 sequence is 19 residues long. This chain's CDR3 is CASKGLAGGPTTRNNEQFF. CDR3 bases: TGCGCCAGCAAGGGACTAGCGGGAGGTCCCACGACGAGAAACAATGAGCAGTTCTTC.

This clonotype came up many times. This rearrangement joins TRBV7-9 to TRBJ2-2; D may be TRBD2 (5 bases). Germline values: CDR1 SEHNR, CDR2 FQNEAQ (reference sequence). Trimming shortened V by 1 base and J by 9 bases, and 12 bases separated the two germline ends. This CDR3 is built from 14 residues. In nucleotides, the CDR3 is TGTGCCAGCAGCTTAGTAGTCGGGGATCGGGAGCTGTTTTTT. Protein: CASSLVVGDRELFF. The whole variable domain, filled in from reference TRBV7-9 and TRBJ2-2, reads DTGVSQNPRHKITKRGQNVTFRCDPISEHNRLYWYRQTLGQGPEFLTYFQNEAQLEKSRLLSDRFSAERPKGSFSTLEIQRTEQGDSAMYLCASSLVVGDRELFFGEGSRLTVL.

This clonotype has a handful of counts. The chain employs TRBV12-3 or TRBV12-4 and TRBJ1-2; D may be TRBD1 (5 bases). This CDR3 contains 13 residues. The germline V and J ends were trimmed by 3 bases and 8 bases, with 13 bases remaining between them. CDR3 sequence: CASSFRDGLGYTF. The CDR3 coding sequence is TGTGCCAGCAGTTTCCGGGACGGCCTAGGCTACACCTTC.

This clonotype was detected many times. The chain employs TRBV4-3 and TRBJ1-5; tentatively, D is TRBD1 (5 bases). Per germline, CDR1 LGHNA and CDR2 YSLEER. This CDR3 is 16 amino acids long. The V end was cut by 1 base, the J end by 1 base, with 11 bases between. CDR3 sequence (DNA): TGCGCCAGCAGCCAAGGCCAGGGCCCCAGCAATCAGCCCCAGCATTTT. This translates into CASSQGQGPSNQPQHF.

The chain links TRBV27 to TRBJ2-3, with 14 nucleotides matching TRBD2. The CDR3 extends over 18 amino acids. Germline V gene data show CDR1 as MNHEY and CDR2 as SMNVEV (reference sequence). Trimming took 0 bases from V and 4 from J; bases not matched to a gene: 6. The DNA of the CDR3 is TGTGCCAGCAGTTTATCGCGACTAGCGGGAGGGCCCCCAGATACGCAGTATTTT. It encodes CASSLSRLAGGPPDTQYF.

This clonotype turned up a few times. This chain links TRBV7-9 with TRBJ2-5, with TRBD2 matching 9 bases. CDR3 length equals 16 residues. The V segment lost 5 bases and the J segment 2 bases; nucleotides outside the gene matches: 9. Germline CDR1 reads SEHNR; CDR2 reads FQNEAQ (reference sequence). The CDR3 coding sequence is TGTGCCAGCAGCCTGCGCCGCGGGGGGGGGCAAGAGACCCAGTACTTC. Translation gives CASSLRRGGGQETQYF.

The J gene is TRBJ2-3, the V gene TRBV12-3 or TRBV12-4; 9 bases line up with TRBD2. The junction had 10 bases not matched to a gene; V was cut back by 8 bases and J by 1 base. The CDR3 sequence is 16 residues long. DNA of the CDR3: TGTGCCAGCCCCCCGTTAGCGGGAGTGGGCACAGATACGCAGTATTTT. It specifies CASPPLAGVGTDTQYF.

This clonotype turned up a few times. CDR3 protein: CASSVESERDEQFF. Written as DNA, the CDR3 is TGTGCCAGCAGCGTAGAGTCGGAGAGGGATGAGCAGTTCTTC. The rearrangement joins TRBV9 to TRBJ2-1; D possibly corresponds to TRBD2 (5 bases). The CDR3 runs to 14 residues. In germline, CDR1 is SGDLS, CDR2 YYNGEE. The ends were cut back, 0 bases at V and 8 bases at J, with 12 bases in the middle.

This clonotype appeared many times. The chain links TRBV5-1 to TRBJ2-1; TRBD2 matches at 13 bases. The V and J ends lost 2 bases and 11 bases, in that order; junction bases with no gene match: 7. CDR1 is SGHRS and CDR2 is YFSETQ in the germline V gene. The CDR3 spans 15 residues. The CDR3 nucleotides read TGCGCCAGCAGCTTCCCCGGGACTAGCGGGAAACAGCAGTTCTTC. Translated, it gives CASSFPGTSGKQQFF.

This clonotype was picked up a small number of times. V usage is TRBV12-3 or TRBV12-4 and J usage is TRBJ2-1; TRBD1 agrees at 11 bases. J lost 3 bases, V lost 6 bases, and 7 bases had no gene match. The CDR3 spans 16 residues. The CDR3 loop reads CASSYGQGAFYNEQFF. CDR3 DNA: TGTGCCAGCAGCTATGGACAGGGGGCTTTCTACAATGAGCAGTTCTTC.

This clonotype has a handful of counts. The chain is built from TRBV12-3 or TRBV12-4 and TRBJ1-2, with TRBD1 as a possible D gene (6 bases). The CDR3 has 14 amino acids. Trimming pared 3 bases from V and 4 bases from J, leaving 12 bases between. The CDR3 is CASSFRQAPYGYTF. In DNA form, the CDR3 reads TGTGCCAGCAGTTTTCGACAGGCCCCCTATGGCTACACCTTC.

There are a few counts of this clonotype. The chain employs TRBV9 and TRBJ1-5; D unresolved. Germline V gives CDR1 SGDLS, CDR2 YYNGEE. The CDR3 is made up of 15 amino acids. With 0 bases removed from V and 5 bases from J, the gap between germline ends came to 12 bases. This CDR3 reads CASSVAVTYYQPQHF. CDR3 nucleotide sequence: TGTGCCAGCAGCGTAGCAGTTACATACTATCAGCCCCAGCATTTT.